This T cell receptor beta chain stems from a study of graft-versus-host responses after intestinal transplantation. Study results and caveats: The highest levels of circulating GvH clones went along with early declines in HvG clones after transplant.

Repertoires were generated with immunoSEQ multiplex PCR, while TCRdb's copy carries only in-frame clones and drops some. Here the sample spans around 93,000 clones, 75% to 95% being singletons. Details on this clone: Its antigen is not known. The sample holds other DNA sequences that translate to the same CDR3.

There are 14 residues in the CDR3. Germline assignment: CDR1 SGHNT and CDR2 YYREEE (reference sequence). V was pared by 3 bases and J by 5 bases, with 12 bases between. This clonotype was obtained from a human donor who received an intestinal transplant. The chain combines TRBV5-4 with TRBJ2-1; D possibly corresponds to TRBD2 (5 bases). The specimen was unstimulated CD8+ T cells sorted from spleen or lymph node cells, collected before intestinal transplant. The CDR3, as DNA: TGTGCCAGCAGCTCCTCCTGGGAGCACAATGAGCAGTTCTTC. Amino acids: CASSSSWEHNEQFF. The full variable domain, its missing parts supplied by reference TRBV5-4 and TRBJ2-1, is ETGVTQSPTHLIKTRGQQVTLRCSSQSGHNTVSWYQQALGQGPQFIFQYYREEENGRGNFPPRFSGLQFPNYSSELNVNALELDDSALYLCASSSSWEHNEQFFGPGTRLTVL.